This T cell receptor (beta chain) was documented in a study of cytomegalovirus exposure and HLA in healthy donors. In the case of this clone: The antigen remains unidentified.

Study-level results: A later analysis found TCR association rates differed by HLA locus, highest for DRB1 and lowest for HLA-C. Reportedly, TCR beta sequences accurately predicted HLA-A and HLA-B alleles in most subjects. It was about 150 TCR beta chains that were listed as cytomegalovirus-associated. TRBV6-2, TRBV6-3 and other indistinguishable V segments were excluded.

Germline CDR1 is SGHAT and CDR2 is FQNNGV. The CDR3 is made up of 16 amino acids. Trimming shortened V by 4 bases and J by 4 bases, and 19 bases separated the two germline ends. Primers included in the PCR were 60 Vbeta and 13 Jbeta primers. Sequencing was performed with immunoSEQ multiplex PCR; in TCRdb, only in-frame clones are kept and a portion is missing. The data hold over 150,000 clones, with under 90% observed a single time. This TCR derives from a man aged 25 to 45 in good health and CMV-seropositive. This chain connects TRBV11-2 to TRBJ2-5; possible D gene TRBD2, 7 bases. Sequences were obtained from PBMCs. The CDR3 loop is CASSSLRGGWGETQYF. DNA for the CDR3: TGTGCCAGCAGCTCCCTAAGGGGGGGGTGGGGAGAGACCCAGTACTTC.